This note documents a single T cell receptor beta chain sequence. Antigen specificity is unknown. DNA at 200 ng, roughly 30,000 T cell genomes, went into sorted-subset replicate PCRs. Assay used: immunoSEQ multiplex PCR; TCRdb lists only in-frame clones, some missing. Seen here are 2,500,000 or so clones, about nine tenths observed once, and the top ten hold about 0.41%. The CDR3 covers 19 residues. Trimming at V came to 1 base and at J to 10 bases, leaving 16 bases not matched to a gene. Germline assignment: CDR1 MNHEY and CDR2 SMNVEV (reference sequence). The data were obtained in a study of shared clonotypes between healthy human individuals. The study's findings and limits: The authors sampled blood alone, and tissue repertoires likely differ.

Each sample came from a Caucasian adult donor living in Nashville, Tennessee. Source material: naive CD4+ T cells from PBMCs. Subset specified: CD45RA+ positively selected. The chain combines TRBV27 with TRBJ2-1, with 13 bases lining up with TRBD2. This receptor was identified in a man younger than 35 in good health. Some clones in this sample may be carry-over from other donors' samples. The CDR3 nucleotides read TGTGCCAGCAGTTTATTAGGCCCTCTACTAGCGGGAGGGCCGGAGGAGCAGTTCTTC. This gives the protein CASSLLGPLLAGGPEEQFF.